These 2 T cell receptor beta chains came from one sample sequenced in a study of blood T cell repertoires in COVID-19. Repertoires were generated with immunoSEQ multiplex PCR, while TCRdb's copy carries only in-frame clones and drops some. Of around 250,000 clones in the sample, over 80% are singletons; the top ten hold roughly 1.4%. Sequencing was done on a sample of peripheral blood. These receptors were taken from a woman aged 40 to 49 who had recovered from COVID-19.

The chain joins TRBV4-2 to TRBJ2-1; 9 bases map to TRBD2. The germline V gene has CDR1 LGHNA and CDR2 YNFKEQ. The CDR3 has 16 residues. V was pared by 1 base and J by 3 bases, with 4 bases of the junction left unmatched. CDR3 DNA: TGTGCCAGCAGCCAAGGGAATAGCGGGAGCTACAATGAGCAGTTCTTC. It yields the protein CASSQGNSGSYNEQFF.

The chain is built from TRBV18 and TRBJ2-5; possibly TRBD1 for D (6 bases). V shed 1 base and J shed 1 base, with 10 bases lying between them. The CDR3 has 15 amino acids. Germline-derived CDR1 and CDR2 are KGHSH and LQKENI. The CDR3 DNA reads as TGTGCCAGCTCACCACAACTCAGGGGCCAAGAGACCCAGTACTTC. Protein product: CASSPQLRGQETQYF.